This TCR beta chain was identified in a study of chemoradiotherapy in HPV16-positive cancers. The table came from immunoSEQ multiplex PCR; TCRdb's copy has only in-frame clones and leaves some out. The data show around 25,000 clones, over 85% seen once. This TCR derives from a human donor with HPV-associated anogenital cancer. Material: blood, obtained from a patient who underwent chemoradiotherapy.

Here the CDR3 reads CASSEAAQTGELFF. The DNA for the CDR3 is TGCGCCAGCAGCGAGGCTGCGCAAACCGGGGAGCTGTTTTTT. V is TRBV5-1 and J is TRBJ2-2; D unresolved. In germline, CDR1 is SGHRS, CDR2 YFSETQ. Trimming removed 4 bases from V and 5 bases from J, with 12 bases in between. The CDR3 is 14 residues long. Variable domain in full (rest from reference TRBV5-1 and TRBJ2-2): KAGVTQTPRYLIKTRGQQVTLSCSPISGHRSVSWYQQTPGQGLQFLFEYFSETQRNKGNFPGRFSGRQFSNSRSEMNVSTLELGDSALYLCASSEAAQTGELFFGEGSRLTVL.